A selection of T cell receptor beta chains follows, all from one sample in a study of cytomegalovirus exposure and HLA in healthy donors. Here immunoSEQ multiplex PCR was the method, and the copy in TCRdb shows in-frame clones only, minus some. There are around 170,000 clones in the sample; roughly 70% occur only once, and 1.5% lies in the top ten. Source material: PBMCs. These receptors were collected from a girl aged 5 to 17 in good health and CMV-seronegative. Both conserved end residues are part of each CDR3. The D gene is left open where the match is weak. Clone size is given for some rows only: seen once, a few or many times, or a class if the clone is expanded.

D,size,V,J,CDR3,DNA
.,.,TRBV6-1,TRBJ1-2,CASSEAPTGTPLYGYTF,TGTGCCAGCAGTGAAGCGCCAACAGGGACCCCCTTATATGGCTACACCTTC
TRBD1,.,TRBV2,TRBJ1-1,CASVGTGNTEAFF,TGTGCCAGCGTTGGGACAGGGAACACTGAAGCTTTCTTT
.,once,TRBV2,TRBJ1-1,CASSEGRVTEAFF,TGTGCCAGCAGTGAGGGGAGGGTAACTGAAGCTTTCTTT
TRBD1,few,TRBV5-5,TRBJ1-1,CASSLAVRGQDEAFF,TGTGCCAGCAGCTTGGCCGTCAGGGGGCAGGATGAAGCTTTCTTT
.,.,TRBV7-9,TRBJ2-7,CAILTGTYEQYF,TGTGCCATCCTCACAGGCACCTACGAGCAGTACTTC
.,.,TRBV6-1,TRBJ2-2,CASRRGADTGELFF,TGTGCCAGCAGAAGGGGCGCGGACACCGGGGAGCTGTTTTTT
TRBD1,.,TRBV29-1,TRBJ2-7,CSVETGGLYEQYF,TGCAGCGTTGAGACAGGGGGTCTCTACGAGCAGTACTTC
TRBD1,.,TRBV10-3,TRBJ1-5,CAIRGQGDQPQHF,TGTGCCATCAGAGGACAGGGAGATCAGCCCCAGCATTTT
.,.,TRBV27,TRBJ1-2,CASSSWFWTEKDYGYTF,TGTGCCAGCAGTTCCTGGTTCTGGACAGAAAAAGACTATGGCTACACCTTC
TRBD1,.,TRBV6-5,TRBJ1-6,CASSPGQGSSPLHF,TGTGCCAGCAGTCCGGGACAGGGAAGCTCACCCCTCCACTTT
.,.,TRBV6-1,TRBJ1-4,CASSPRGPDSRLFF,TGTGCCAGCAGCCCCAGGGGACCCGATTCTAGACTGTTTTTT
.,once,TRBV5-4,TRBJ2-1,CASTPFSMSSYNEQFF,TGTGCCAGCACTCCCTTCTCAATGAGCTCCTACAATGAGCAGTTCTTC
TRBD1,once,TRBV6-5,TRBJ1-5,CASSPRTGHQPQHF,TGTGCCAGCAGCCCTAGGACAGGCCATCAGCCCCAGCATTTT
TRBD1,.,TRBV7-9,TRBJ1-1,CASSPGQGWAHTEAFF,TGTGCCAGCAGCCCCGGACAGGGCTGGGCCCACACTGAAGCTTTCTTT
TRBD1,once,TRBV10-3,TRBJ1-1,CAISEGTVNTEAFF,TGTGCCATCAGTGAGGGGACAGTGAACACTGAAGCTTTCTTT
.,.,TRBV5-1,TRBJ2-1,CASSSTPLASEQFF,TGCGCCAGCAGCTCCACCCCCCTAGCTTCCGAGCAGTTCTTC
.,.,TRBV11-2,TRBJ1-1,CASSFSRAEAFF,TGTGCCAGCAGCTTCTCGCGGGCTGAAGCTTTCTTT
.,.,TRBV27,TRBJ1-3,CASSQLGGGGNTIYF,TGTGCCAGCAGTCAACTGGGGGGAGGTGGAAACACCATATATTTT
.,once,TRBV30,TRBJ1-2,CAWSPGLDYGYTF,TGTGCCTGGAGCCCCGGGTTAGACTATGGCTACACCTTC
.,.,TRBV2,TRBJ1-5,CASSELSRHNQPQHF,TGTGCCAGCAGTGAATTATCGAGACACAATCAGCCCCAGCATTTT
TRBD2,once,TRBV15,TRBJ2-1,CATSSSGGFYNEQFF,TGTGCCACCAGCTCAAGCGGGGGGTTCTACAATGAGCAGTTCTTC
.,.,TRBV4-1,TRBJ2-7,CASSQAPRPFSYEQYF,TGCGCCAGCAGCCAAGCTCCCAGGCCTTTCTCCTACGAGCAGTACTTC
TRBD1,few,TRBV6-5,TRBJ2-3,CASSFSTGTAADTQYF,TGTGCCAGCAGTTTCTCAACCGGGACAGCTGCAGATACGCAGTATTTT
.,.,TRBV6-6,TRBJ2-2,CASSRPLLGSGELFF,TGTGCCAGCAGTCGGCCCCTTCTAGGTAGCGGGGAGCTGTTTTTT
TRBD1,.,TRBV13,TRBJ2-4,CASSLSLTAGTGKDIQYF,TGTGCCAGCAGCCTAAGCCTGACTGCCGGGACAGGGAAAGACATTCAGTACTTC
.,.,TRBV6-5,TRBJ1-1,CASSYSSEANRAFF,TGTGCCAGCAGTTACTCCTCGGAGGCCAATCGGGCTTTCTTT
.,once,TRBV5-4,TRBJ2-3,CASSFNINRDRTDTQYF,TGTGCCAGCAGCTTTAACATCAACAGGGATCGGACAGATACGCAGTATTTT